A selection of T cell receptor beta chains follows, all from one sample in a study of cytomegalovirus exposure and HLA in healthy donors. Libraries were prepared by immunoSEQ multiplex PCR; TCRdb keeps only in-frame clonotypes and omits some of them. The profile shows about 180,000 clones, 82% of them singletons. What was sequenced was PBMCs. These receptors came from a man in his forties or fifties in good health and CMV-seronegative. The CDR3 runs from the conserved cysteine through the conserved F or W. Fields, in order: clone size, V gene, D gene, J gene, CDR3 DNA, CDR3 protein. A D gene is named only where the DNA matches it firmly. Clone size is given for some rows only: seen once, a few or many times, or a class if the clone is expanded.

abundance: NA
v_gene: TRBV4-3
d_gene: TRBD1
j_gene: TRBJ1-4
CDR3nt: TGCGCCAGCAGCCAAGCTAGGGGGACAGGGGGTGAAAAACTGTTTTTT
CDR3aa: CASSQARGTGGEKLFF

abundance: NA
v_gene: TRBV15
d_gene: NA
j_gene: TRBJ1-1
CDR3nt: TGTGCCACCAGGGGCGGGACGGTGAACACTGAAGCTTTCTTT
CDR3aa: CATRGGTVNTEAFF

abundance: once
v_gene: TRBV2
d_gene: TRBD2
j_gene: TRBJ2-3
CDR3nt: TGTGCCAGCAGTGGAATAGCGGGGCAAACAGATACGCAGTATTTT
CDR3aa: CASSGIAGQTDTQYF

abundance: NA
v_gene: TRBV12-1
d_gene: NA
j_gene: TRBJ2-3
CDR3nt: TGTGCCAGCAGCCCTAGGAGGACTAGCGGGACAACTAGCACAGATACGCAGTATTTT
CDR3aa: CASSPRRTSGTTSTDTQYF

abundance: NA
v_gene: TRBV18
d_gene: TRBD2
j_gene: TRBJ2-3
CDR3nt: TGTGCCAGCTCACTATTCAGCGGGAGTAAGGATACGCAGTATTTT
CDR3aa: CASSLFSGSKDTQYF

abundance: NA
v_gene: TRBV9
d_gene: TRBD2
j_gene: TRBJ2-3
CDR3nt: TGTGCCAGCAGCGTACTTGGACTAGACACAGATACGCAGTATTTT
CDR3aa: CASSVLGLDTDTQYF

abundance: NA
v_gene: TRBV2
d_gene: TRBD2
j_gene: TRBJ2-1
CDR3nt: TGTGCCAGCAGGCTCGGGACTAGCGGTTACAATGAGCAGTTCTTC
CDR3aa: CASRLGTSGYNEQFF

abundance: few
v_gene: TRBV19
d_gene: NA
j_gene: TRBJ1-5
CDR3nt: TGTGCCAGTAGGATCAAGACAGAAAGCAATCAGCCCCAGCATTTT
CDR3aa: CASRIKTESNQPQHF

abundance: NA
v_gene: TRBV7-8
d_gene: TRBD2
j_gene: TRBJ2-1
CDR3nt: TGTGCCAGCAGCCCCCGACTAGCGGGAGGGCCGGGCTCCTACAATGAGCAGTTCTTC
CDR3aa: CASSPRLAGGPGSYNEQFF

abundance: NA
v_gene: TRBV19
d_gene: TRBD1
j_gene: TRBJ2-5
CDR3nt: TGTGCCAGTAGTGGAACAACAGGGGGCTCGGAGACCCAGTACTTC
CDR3aa: CASSGTTGGSETQYF

abundance: NA
v_gene: TRBV5-1
d_gene: TRBD1
j_gene: TRBJ2-3
CDR3nt: TGCGCCAGCAGCTACAGTCCGGGACAGAAGATCACAGATACGCAGTATTTT
CDR3aa: CASSYSPGQKITDTQYF

abundance: NA
v_gene: TRBV4-1
d_gene: TRBD2
j_gene: TRBJ2-2
CDR3nt: TGCGCCAGCAGCCTTCCTAGGGGGAGGACTAGCGGACCCAACACCGGGGAGCTGTTTTTT
CDR3aa: CASSLPRGRTSGPNTGELFF

abundance: NA
v_gene: TRBV18
d_gene: TRBD1
j_gene: TRBJ1-5
CDR3nt: TGTGCCAGCTCACCAGTTACCAGGAACAGGGGGCAGGGTCAGCCCCAGCATTTT
CDR3aa: CASSPVTRNRGQGQPQHF

abundance: NA
v_gene: TRBV11-2
d_gene: TRBD2
j_gene: TRBJ2-3
CDR3nt: TGTGCCAGCGAACTAGCGGGAGACCCAGATACGCAGTATTTT
CDR3aa: CASELAGDPDTQYF

abundance: NA
v_gene: TRBV19
d_gene: NA
j_gene: TRBJ2-7
CDR3nt: TGTGCCAGTAGTATAGGCCACAGGCAAGACTACGAGCAGTACTTC
CDR3aa: CASSIGHRQDYEQYF

abundance: NA
v_gene: TRBV9
d_gene: TRBD2
j_gene: TRBJ2-3
CDR3nt: TGTGCCAGCAAGGCTAGCGGGATAGGGGGCACAGATACGCAGTATTTT
CDR3aa: CASKASGIGGTDTQYF

abundance: NA
v_gene: TRBV5-1
d_gene: NA
j_gene: TRBJ1-4
CDR3nt: TGCGCCAGCAGCCTGCTCGGACAGATTAATGAAAAACTGTTTTTT
CDR3aa: CASSLLGQINEKLFF

abundance: NA
v_gene: TRBV10-3
d_gene: NA
j_gene: TRBJ2-3
CDR3nt: TGTGCCATCAGTAGCCGGGATACGCAGTATTTT
CDR3aa: CAISSRDTQYF

abundance: NA
v_gene: TRBV9
d_gene: NA
j_gene: TRBJ2-3
CDR3nt: TGTGCCAGCAGCGCACGGGACTTCCGCACAGATACGCAGTATTTT
CDR3aa: CASSARDFRTDTQYF

abundance: NA
v_gene: TRBV6-6
d_gene: NA
j_gene: TRBJ1-1
CDR3nt: TGTGCCACCCACTCCCCGGGGGGACGGAACACTGAAGCTTTCTTT
CDR3aa: CATHSPGGRNTEAFF

abundance: NA
v_gene: TRBV30
d_gene: NA
j_gene: TRBJ2-7
CDR3nt: TGTGCCTGGGGAGGCAGGGGGGTTGAGCAGTACTTC
CDR3aa: CAWGGRGVEQYF

abundance: NA
v_gene: TRBV28
d_gene: NA
j_gene: TRBJ1-6
CDR3nt: TGTGCCAGCAGTTTATACGGGGGGCTAAGCTCCTATAATTCACCCCTCCACTTT
CDR3aa: CASSLYGGLSSYNSPLHF

abundance: once
v_gene: TRBV6-1
d_gene: NA
j_gene: TRBJ2-3
CDR3nt: TGTGCCAGCAGTTCTATGGGCCCCGCCACAGATACGCAGTATTTT
CDR3aa: CASSSMGPATDTQYF

abundance: NA
v_gene: TRBV9
d_gene: TRBD1
j_gene: TRBJ1-5
CDR3nt: TGTGCCAGCAGCGACGGACAGGGAGGCAATCAGCCCCAGCATTTT
CDR3aa: CASSDGQGGNQPQHF

abundance: NA
v_gene: TRBV5-6
d_gene: NA
j_gene: TRBJ1-2
CDR3nt: TGTGCCAGCAGCGGGGGGTTAAATGTGGGAGGCTACACCTTC
CDR3aa: CASSGGLNVGGYTF

abundance: NA
v_gene: TRBV30
d_gene: NA
j_gene: TRBJ1-5
CDR3nt: TGTGCCTGGAGTGTGGAGGGAATTCAGCCCCAGCATTTT
CDR3aa: CAWSVEGIQPQHF

abundance: NA
v_gene: TRBV28
d_gene: TRBD1
j_gene: TRBJ2-7
CDR3nt: TGTGCCAGCAGTCGCCACCAGGGGGCCTACGAGCAGTACTTC
CDR3aa: CASSRHQGAYEQYF

abundance: few
v_gene: TRBV5-6
d_gene: TRBD1
j_gene: TRBJ2-5
CDR3nt: TGTGCCAGCAGCTTCCGACAGGGACAAGAGACCCAGTACTTC
CDR3aa: CASSFRQGQETQYF

abundance: NA
v_gene: TRBV5-8
d_gene: TRBD1
j_gene: TRBJ1-5
CDR3nt: TGTGCCAGCAGCTTGGGGACAGGGGTTGACAATCAGCCCCAGCATTTT
CDR3aa: CASSLGTGVDNQPQHF

abundance: NA
v_gene: TRBV6-5
d_gene: NA
j_gene: TRBJ1-1
CDR3nt: TGTGCCAGCAGTTACAGTGGGGGGGACACTGAAGCTTTCTTT
CDR3aa: CASSYSGGDTEAFF

abundance: NA
v_gene: TRBV19
d_gene: NA
j_gene: TRBJ2-3
CDR3nt: TGTGCCAGTAGTACATTACAGGGTCGAGGGGATACGCAGTATTTT
CDR3aa: CASSTLQGRGDTQYF

abundance: NA
v_gene: TRBV5-4
d_gene: TRBD1
j_gene: TRBJ1-1
CDR3nt: TGTGCCAGCAGCCGTATTGACAGGGACACTGAAGCTTTCTTT
CDR3aa: CASSRIDRDTEAFF

abundance: NA
v_gene: TRBV7-2
d_gene: TRBD1
j_gene: TRBJ1-6
CDR3nt: TGTGCCAGCAAGCCGGGACAGGGTCCCTTTAATTCACCCCTCCACTTT
CDR3aa: CASKPGQGPFNSPLHF

abundance: NA
v_gene: TRBV4-3
d_gene: NA
j_gene: TRBJ1-4
CDR3nt: TGCGCCAGCAGCCCCGGGACTCTCACGAGTGAAAAACTGTTTTTT
CDR3aa: CASSPGTLTSEKLFF

abundance: NA
v_gene: TRBV4-2
d_gene: NA
j_gene: TRBJ1-5
CDR3nt: TGTGCCAGCAGCCAAGCGTCACAGATTAATCAGCCCCAGCATTTT
CDR3aa: CASSQASQINQPQHF

abundance: NA
v_gene: TRBV19
d_gene: TRBD2
j_gene: TRBJ2-5
CDR3nt: TGTGCCAGTAGAAGCGGGACGGAGACCCAGTACTTC
CDR3aa: CASRSGTETQYF

abundance: few
v_gene: TRBV5-1
d_gene: NA
j_gene: TRBJ2-5
CDR3nt: TGCGCCAGCCGTCCCTCGGCAGGGCGGGGAGAGACCCAGTACTTC
CDR3aa: CASRPSAGRGETQYF

abundance: once
v_gene: TRBV28
d_gene: TRBD1
j_gene: TRBJ2-7
CDR3nt: TGTGCCAGCAGTTCCGCGGGACAGGGTTACTACGAGCAGTACTTC
CDR3aa: CASSSAGQGYYEQYF

abundance: NA
v_gene: TRBV19
d_gene: TRBD1
j_gene: TRBJ2-3
CDR3nt: TGTGCCAGTAGTAGCCCAACAGGGGGTTTCACAGATACGCAGTATTTT
CDR3aa: CASSSPTGGFTDTQYF

abundance: once
v_gene: TRBV14
d_gene: NA
j_gene: TRBJ2-7
CDR3nt: TGTGCCAGCAGCGCCGCGGGCGAGCAGTACTTC
CDR3aa: CASSAAGEQYF

abundance: NA
v_gene: TRBV6-1
d_gene: TRBD1
j_gene: TRBJ2-7
CDR3nt: TGTGCCAGCGATACACTCACCGGGACAGAGAACGAGCAGTACTTC
CDR3aa: CASDTLTGTENEQYF

abundance: NA
v_gene: TRBV27
d_gene: TRBD1
j_gene: TRBJ2-7
CDR3nt: TGTGCCAGCAGATCAGCAGGGGGCGCGCTTAACGAGCAGTACTTC
CDR3aa: CASRSAGGALNEQYF

abundance: NA
v_gene: TRBV7-3
d_gene: NA
j_gene: TRBJ2-1
CDR3nt: TGTGCCAGCAGCTCCTCGGTTGGAGGAGTAGACAATGAGCAGTTCTTC
CDR3aa: CASSSSVGGVDNEQFF

abundance: NA
v_gene: TRBV10-3
d_gene: TRBD1
j_gene: TRBJ2-1
CDR3nt: TGTGCCATCAGTGATTTTGCCGGGACAGGCCGGGGAGGTGAGCAGTTCTTC
CDR3aa: CAISDFAGTGRGGEQFF

abundance: NA
v_gene: TRBV5-5
d_gene: NA
j_gene: TRBJ2-5
CDR3nt: TGTGCCAGCAGCTTGGGCGGGTGGTCAGAGACCCAGTACTTC
CDR3aa: CASSLGGWSETQYF

abundance: NA
v_gene: TRBV28
d_gene: TRBD1
j_gene: TRBJ2-1
CDR3nt: TGTGCCAGCAGGCCCGGGACAGGGACCTACAATGAGCAGTTCTTC
CDR3aa: CASRPGTGTYNEQFF